This T cell receptor beta chain was captured by sequencing in a study of blood T cell repertoires in COVID-19. Study in general: The United States, Italy and Spain were the sources of the acute and convalescent COVID-19 samples. T cells, B-cell-depleted T cells, or PBMCs provided the cDNA or gDNA that served as material.

Trimming removed 1 base from V and 11 bases from J; junction bases left unmatched: 9. The CDR3 length is 14 residues. Germline V CDR1 and CDR2: SGHVS, FQNEAQ. Using immunoSEQ multiplex PCR, the repertoire was profiled, and TCRdb retains in-frame clones only, with some absent. The sample has under 300,000 clones, around 83% seen once. This receptor was identified in a man aged 80 or over with acute or convalescent COVID-19. The chain carries TRBV7-8 and TRBJ2-3, with 7 positions matching TRBD2. The sample taken for sequencing was peripheral blood. This CDR3 is CASSLGTSGIKQYF. The CDR3 nucleotides are TGTGCCAGCAGCTTAGGGACTAGTGGTATAAAGCAGTATTTT.